Listed here are 29 T cell receptor beta chains from one sample, sequenced in a study of blood T cell repertoires in COVID-19. Generated by immunoSEQ multiplex PCR, the TCRdb table keeps only in-frame clones and is missing some. The sample has fewer than 200,000 clones, 87% seen once. Sequences were obtained from peripheral blood. The receptors shown here come from a woman aged 18 to 35 who had recovered from COVID-19.

The genes are TRBV4-3 and TRBJ1-2; TRBD1 matches at 8 bases. This CDR3 contains 16 residues. J was trimmed by 2 bases and V by 1 base; bases with no gene match: 6. Germline V gene sequence: CDR1 LGHNA, CDR2 YSLEER. The CDR3: CASSQGRHRGNYGYTF. The DNA of the CDR3 is TGCGCCAGCAGCCAAGGCCGCCACAGGGGGAACTATGGCTACACCTTC.

This clone appeared once. The chain employs TRBV6-2 or TRBV6-3 and TRBJ1-3; perhaps TRBD1 as D (6 bases). Germline V lookup: CDR1 MNHEY, CDR2 SVGEGT. The CDR3 consists of 19 residues. V was pared by 1 base and J by 0 bases, with 19 bases between. CDR3 region: CASSYFPDSPQFSGNTIYF. For the CDR3, the DNA is TGTGCCAGCAGTTACTTTCCGGACAGCCCACAATTCTCTGGAAACACCATATATTTT.

The V and J genes are TRBV7-2 and TRBJ2-1; D remains ambiguous. This CDR3 region has 12 residues. Trimming took off 3 bases at V and 10 bases at J, with 10 bases between the two ends. The germline gives CDR1 SGHTA, CDR2 FQGNSA. This CDR3 is CASSFARGEQFF. In DNA form, the CDR3 reads TGTGCCAGCAGCTTCGCGAGAGGCGAGCAGTTCTTC.

The J gene is TRBJ1-1, the V gene TRBV25-1; 8 bases map to TRBD1. Trimming removed 8 bases from V and 13 bases from J; junction bases left unmatched: 9. This CDR3 comprises 11 residues. The germline V gene has CDR1 MGHDK and CDR2 SYGVNS. CDR3 sequence (DNA): TGTGCCAGCTTTGGATACAGGGGGGATTTCTTT. This sequence encodes CASFGYRGDFF.

The chain has TRBV7-8 and TRBJ1-2, with 7 bases aligning to TRBD1. CDR3 size: 15 residues. Trimming removed 4 bases from V and 4 bases from J; junction bases left unmatched: 9. CDR1 is SGHVS, CDR2 FQNEAQ, per germline. The CDR3 bases are TGTGCCAGCAGCTCGAGACAGGGAAAAGGCTATGGCTACACCTTC. Translated, it gives CASSSRQGKGYGYTF.

This clone was seen a single time. For the CDR3, the DNA is TGTGCCAGCAGCCGACAGGGAAATAATTCACCCCTCCACTTT. It yields the protein CASSRQGNNSPLHF. The rearrangement uses TRBV28 and TRBJ1-6, with TRBD1 matching over 7 bases. J was trimmed by 5 bases and V by 6 bases; bases with no gene match: 4. Germline V gene lookup returns CDR1 MDHEN and CDR2 SYDVKM. The CDR3 has 14 amino acids. The variable domain in full, with the rest retrieved from reference TRBV28 and TRBJ1-6, is DVKVTQSSRYLVKRTGEKVFLECVQDMDHENMFWYRQDPGLGLRLIYFSYDVKMKEKGDIPEGYSVSREKKERFSLILESASTNQTSMYLCASSRQGNNSPLHFGNGTRLTVT.

The genes are TRBV5-4 and TRBJ2-7; D not certain. With 4 bases removed from V and 4 bases from J, the gap between germline ends came to 3 bases. Germline assignment: CDR1 SGHNT and CDR2 YYREEE (reference sequence). CDR3 length equals 10 residues. The CDR3 DNA reads as TGTGCCAGCAGCCATTACGAGCAGTACGTC. This translates into CASSHYEQYV.

V usage is TRBV2 and J usage is TRBJ2-5; 9 nucleotides match TRBD2. CDR1 and CDR2 from the germline V gene are SNHLY and FYNNEI. The CDR3 runs 15 residues. The V gene end was trimmed by 6 bases and the J gene end by 0 bases; junction bases not matched to a gene: 5. The CDR3 DNA follows: TGTGCCAGCAGCGGGAGACTAGCGGACCAAGAGACCCAGTACTTC. Its translation: CASSGRLADQETQYF.

The CDR3 DNA sequence: TGTGCCAGCAGCGTAGTGGCAGGAGGAAATGAAAAACTGTTTTTT. Translated, it gives CASSVVAGGNEKLFF. The chain uses TRBV9 and TRBJ1-4; D unclear. CDR3 length: 15 amino acids. The germline gives CDR1 SGDLS, CDR2 YYNGEE. V lost 0 bases and J 5 bases, leaving 11 bases between the germline ends.

The V gene is TRBV4-3, the J gene TRBJ2-4, with TRBD2 matching 7 bases. Germline-derived CDR1 and CDR2 are LGHNA and YSLEER. CDR3 size: 14 residues. The V gene end was trimmed by 3 bases and the J gene end by 8 bases; junction bases not matched to a gene: 7. CDR3 sequence reads: CASSHGGGVDIQYF. The CDR3 bases are TGCGCCAGCAGCCACGGGGGAGGGGTTGACATTCAGTACTTC.

The rearrangement joins TRBV6-5 to TRBJ2-4; D ambiguous. The CDR3 extends over 15 amino acids. Trimming cost V 6 bases and J 0 bases, with 12 bases left between them. CDR1 MNHEY and CDR2 SVGAGI come from the germline V gene. CDR3 sequence reads: CASRQSGLAKNIQYF. The CDR3 DNA is TGTGCCAGCAGGCAATCCGGTCTAGCCAAAAACATTCAGTACTTC.

The chain recombines TRBV6-6 with TRBJ2-7; 8 positions agree with TRBD2. Germline CDR1 and CDR2: MNHNY and SVGAGI (reference sequence). The J segment lost 4 bases and the V segment lost 5 bases, leaving 10 bases of the junction unmatched. The CDR3 sequence is 15 residues long. In nucleotides, the CDR3 is TGTGCCAGCAGTCGCCCGGCGGGGGGTACTTACGAGCAGTACTTC. Translated: CASSRPAGGTYEQYF.

The genes are TRBV7-9 and TRBJ1-5; D unclear. The CDR3 is 15 amino acids. The V gene lost 5 bases and the J gene lost 4 bases, with 15 bases spanning the gap. Germline V CDR1 and CDR2: SEHNR, FQNEAQ (reference sequence). The CDR3: CASSPDPGGNQPQHF. The CDR3 DNA is TGTGCCAGCAGCCCCGACCCCGGAGGAAATCAGCCCCAGCATTTT.

This clone was detected once. This chain joins TRBV4-3 and TRBJ2-3, with 8 bases matching TRBD1. CDR3 length equals 16 residues. CDR1 LGHNA and CDR2 YSLEER come from the germline V gene. The trim removed 1 base at V and 3 bases at J, leaving 6 bases unmatched. The CDR3 protein is CASSQAWTGLTDTQYF. For the CDR3, the DNA is TGCGCCAGCAGCCAAGCCTGGACAGGGTTGACAGATACGCAGTATTTT.

This rearrangement joins TRBV3-1 (or the pseudogene TRBV3-2) to TRBJ1-1; maybe TRBD1 (5 bases). Trimming took 0 bases from V and 4 from J, leaving 12 bases between them. CDR3 length: 15 amino acids. The germline CDR1 and CDR2 sequences are LGHDT and YNNKEL (reference sequence). Here the CDR3 reads CASSQDDQGSTEAFF. CDR3 DNA: TGTGCCAGCAGCCAAGACGACCAGGGTTCCACTGAAGCTTTCTTT.

The genes are TRBV29-1 and TRBJ1-2; no reliable D call. This CDR3 is built from 11 residues. CDR1 is SQVTM and CDR2 is ANQGSEA in the germline V gene. V lost 1 base to trimming and J lost 8 bases, with 8 bases between them. CDR3 protein: CSVEGQPGYTF. The CDR3 DNA is TGCAGCGTTGAAGGACAACCCGGCTACACCTTC.

The CDR3 region is CASSLLNGNTIYF. Here the CDR3 DNA reads TGTGCCAGCAGCTTACTAAACGGAAACACCATATATTTT. This chain uses TRBV11-2 with TRBJ1-3; D call uncertain. Trimming cost V 2 bases and J 4 bases, with 6 bases left between them. Per germline, CDR1 SGHAT and CDR2 FQNNGV. The CDR3 contains 13 residues.

The V and J genes are TRBV7-3 and TRBJ1-1; D is perhaps TRBD1 (6 bases). The germline V and J ends were trimmed by 1 base and 1 base, with 7 bases remaining between them. The CDR3 totals 14 residues. Germline V gives CDR1 SGHTA, CDR2 FQGTGA. CDR3: CASSLNRANTEAFF. The DNA for the CDR3 is TGTGCCAGCAGCTTAAACAGGGCGAACACTGAAGCTTTCTTT.

The rearrangement joins TRBV6-5 to TRBJ2-1; TRBD2 aligns across 14 bases. J was trimmed by 7 bases and V by 4 bases; bases with no gene match: 6. Germline lookup yields CDR1 MNHEY and CDR2 SVGAGI. The CDR3 totals 16 residues. The CDR3 DNA sequence: TGTGCCAGCAGTTCACACCGGACTAGCGGGAGGAATGAGCAGTTCTTC. Protein: CASSSHRTSGRNEQFF.

V and J are TRBV9 and TRBJ1-6; 7 positions match TRBD1. V shed 3 bases, J shed 10 bases, and the junction held 7 bases outside the gene matches. This CDR3 has 14 amino acids. Germline assignment: CDR1 SGDLS and CDR2 YYNGEE. CDR3 region: CASSARQGGSPLHF. CDR3 coding DNA: TGTGCCAGCAGCGCCAGACAGGGTGGGTCACCCCTCCACTTT.

This clone has just one count. The chain combines TRBV6-2 or TRBV6-3 with TRBJ1-5; 7 nucleotides line up with TRBD1. The V gene end was trimmed by 2 bases and the J gene end by 9 bases; junction bases not matched to a gene: 10. The CDR3 runs 15 residues. Germline V gene sequence: CDR1 MNHEY, CDR2 SVGEGT. The DNA for the CDR3 is TGTGCCAGCAGTTACGGACAGGCCCAGCTTGGGCCCCAGCATTTT. The encoded protein is CASSYGQAQLGPQHF.

J is TRBJ2-5 and V is TRBV11-2, with D possibly matching TRBD1 (6 bases). The V end lost 2 bases, the J end lost 1 base, and 17 bases lay between the germline ends. The CDR3 is 17 residues long. CDR1 and CDR2 from the germline V gene are SGHAT and FQNNGV. The CDR3 DNA reads TGTGCCAGCAGCTTAATAGAGGGGACACCACTCCAAGAGACCCAGTACTTC. Its translation is CASSLIEGTPLQETQYF.

The V gene is TRBV3-1 (or the pseudogene TRBV3-2), the J gene TRBJ2-1; D is perhaps TRBD2 (6 bases). This CDR3 comprises 15 residues. V dropped 4 bases and J dropped 6 bases, with 16 bases sitting between them. Germline CDR1 reads LGHDT; CDR2 reads YNNKEL (reference sequence). The CDR3 loop is CASSLAGTGINEQFF. CDR3 sequence (DNA): TGTGCCAGCAGCCTCGCCGGGACTGGGATCAATGAGCAGTTCTTC.

About this clone: One end of the junction does not line up with germline, which may come from a read error. The rearrangement links TRBV11-2 to TRBJ1-6, with 8 nucleotides matching TRBD1. CDR1 SGHAT and CDR2 FQNNGV come from the germline V gene. CDR3 size: 15 residues. CDR3 region: CASSRGQGYYSPLHF. CDR3 nucleotides: TGTGCCAGCAGCAGAGGACAGGGCTATTATTCACCCCTCCACTTT.

This clone has just a few counts. This rearrangement joins TRBV7-3 to TRBJ2-2; no firm D call. Germline V lookup: CDR1 SGHTA, CDR2 FQGTGA. V was shortened by 1 base and J by 2 bases, with 8 bases between the two germline ends. This CDR3 has 15 residues. CDR3 bases: TGTGCCAGCAGCTTAAGCGCAGGAAACACCGGGGAGCTGTTTTTT. Protein: CASSLSAGNTGELFF. The complete variable domain, with remaining parts taken from reference TRBV7-3 and TRBJ2-2, reads GAGVSQTPSNKVTEKGKYVELRCDPISGHTALYWYRQSLGQGPEFLIYFQGTGAADDSGLPNDRFFAVRPEGSVSTLKIQRTERGDSAVYLCASSLSAGNTGELFFGEGSRLTVL.

This sequence joins TRBV14 and TRBJ2-2; tentative D call: TRBD1 (6 bases). Germline CDR1 SGHDN, CDR2 FVKESK. The ends were cut back, 0 bases at V and 5 bases at J, with 7 bases in the middle. The CDR3 spans 14 residues. The CDR3 coding sequence is TGTGCCAGCAGCCAAGACAGGGGAACCGGGGAGCTGTTTTTT. This sequence encodes CASSQDRGTGELFF.

This clone was observed a few times. The rearrangement uses TRBV15 and TRBJ2-7; 12 nucleotides align to TRBD2. Losses at the gene ends were 1 base for V and 7 bases for J; bases not matched to a gene: 17. CDR3 size: 19 residues. Per the germline V gene, CDR1 is LNHNV and CDR2 is YYDKDF (reference sequence). Here the CDR3 reads CATSRVPVSSGRAAEEQYV. In DNA form, the CDR3 reads TGTGCCACCAGCAGAGTACCCGTGTCTAGCGGGAGGGCCGCGGAGGAGCAGTACGTC.

V usage is TRBV27 and J usage is TRBJ1-4; TRBD1 matches at 7 bases. The CDR3 sequence is 15 residues long. The germline V gene has CDR1 MNHEY and CDR2 SMNVEV (reference sequence). V was clipped by 5 bases and J by 1 base; unmatched bases: 4. CDR3 nucleotide sequence: TGTGCCAGCAGTCTAACAGGGGTAACTAATGAAAAACTGTTTTTT. Protein sequence: CASSLTGVTNEKLFF. Based on the CDR3 plus reference TRBV27 and TRBJ1-4, the full variable domain is EAQVTQNPRYLITVTGKKLTVTCSQNMNHEYMSWYRQDPGLGLRQIYYSMNVEVTDKGDVPEGYKVSRKEKRNFPLILESPSPNQTSLYFCASSLTGVTNEKLFFGSGTQLSVL.

This chain uses TRBV7-3 with TRBJ2-3; 12 bases are shared with TRBD1. V lost 5 bases, J lost 5 bases, and 5 bases stayed unmatched. This CDR3 region has 15 residues. Germline V gene data show CDR1 as SGHTA and CDR2 as FQGTGA. The CDR3 loop reads CASSPGTGGVDTQYF. The CDR3 nucleotides are TGTGCCAGCAGCCCCGGGACAGGGGGCGTAGATACGCAGTATTTT.